This T cell receptor beta chain stems from a study of blood T cell repertoires in COVID-19. This CDR3 region has 12 residues. Trimming removed 7 bases from V and 7 bases from J; junction bases left unmatched: 7. The method was immunoSEQ multiplex PCR; TCRdb's version includes in-frame clones alone and lacks a portion of them. Here the sample spans 400,000 to 550,000 clones, 75% to 90% being singletons. This sequence was found in a woman aged 25 to 39 with acute or convalescent COVID-19. V gene TRBV5-3 combines with J gene TRBJ1-2; 7 nucleotides line up with TRBD1. TRBV5-3 is treated as an ORF (open reading frame) with a function not yet certain. Material for sequencing was peripheral blood. CDR3: CARPTGACGYTF. The CDR3 DNA follows: TGTGCCAGACCCACAGGGGCCTGTGGCTACACCTTC.